The clone carrying this T cell receptor beta chain was seen only a few times. This specimen comes from a study of blood T cells in healthy people across ages. CDR1 and CDR2 (germline): MNHNS, SASEGT. The CDR3 extends over 12 amino acids. V lost 8 bases to trimming and J lost 2 bases, with 7 bases between them. Then a second PCR, running about 6 to 12 cycles, was carried out with a sample-barcoded 5' primer and a J-beta primer mix. MiXCR, applied by TCRdb to the 5' RACE reads, yields one record per CDR3 protein. The sample contains hundreds of thousands of distinct CDR3 sequences, less than 45% of which appear only once.

This TCR derives from a man older than 75 in good health. The sequenced material came from blood. The chain employs TRBV6-1 and TRBJ2-1; D gene unclear. The CDR3 region is CASSRPYNEQFF. The CDR3 DNA reads as TGTGCCAGCTCTCGGCCCTACAATGAGCAGTTCTTC.